Described below is a single TCR beta chain sequence and its context. Antigen specificity is unknown. The data were produced by immunoSEQ multiplex PCR, yet TCRdb's version contains in-frame clones alone and is incomplete. The sample has 150,000 to 160,000 clones; about 85% are singletons. The sample comes from a study of T cell responses to AZD1222 COVID-19 vaccine. The study, taken as a whole, reports: At 160-218 and 743-854, vaccine-associated CD4 TCRs were dominant, and they spanned spike. There were repertoire samples only from the period after the peak T cell response. Baseline testing showed seropositivity in only a handful of AZD1222 recipients. Among the donors, most were white British and more were female, and clonal diversity was possibly underestimated.

The specimen comprised peripheral blood, sampled after recovery from COVID-19. This TCR derives from an adult who had recovered from COVID-19.

The CDR3 DNA reads as TGTGCCAGCAGCTTCGGTGGGTCATCGGGCTACACCTTC. Amino acid sequence: CASSFGGSSGYTF. The V gene is TRBV7-2, the J gene TRBJ1-2; no reliable D call. The germline V gene encodes CDR1 SGHTA and CDR2 FQGNSA. Trimming shortened V by 3 bases and J by 8 bases, and 13 bases separated the two germline ends. This CDR3 spans 13 amino acids.